One sample yielded the 27 T cell receptor beta chains listed below, sequenced in a study of neoadjuvant anti-PD-1 for oral cavity cancer. Assay used: immunoSEQ multiplex PCR; TCRdb lists only in-frame clones, some missing. The sample shows nearly 15,000 clones, 35% to 40% of them seen only once. This sample's time point: after neoadjuvant nivolumab, at surgical resection. The sequencing here drew on tumor tissue, taken after nivolumab (anti-PD-1) treatment. These receptors all come from a person aged 40 to 85 with oral cavity squamous cell carcinoma.

The chain has TRBV6-6 and TRBJ2-7; D is unresolved. Germline CDR1 is MNHNY and CDR2 is SVGAGI (reference sequence). CDR3 length equals 12 residues. The V end lost 6 bases, the J end lost 4 bases, and 10 bases lay between the germline ends. The CDR3 spells CASSSTGYEQYF. As DNA, the CDR3 is TGTGCCAGCAGCTCGACTGGGTACGAGCAGTACTTC.

This clone was observed at least ten times. The chain uses TRBV10-3 and TRBJ1-3; tentative D call: TRBD1 (5 bases). Germline V gene data show CDR1 as ENHRY and CDR2 as SYGVKD. This CDR3 is built from 14 residues. V dropped 10 bases and J dropped 0 bases, with 13 bases sitting between them. CDR3 loop: CATADTNSGNTIYF. CDR3 in DNA: TGTGCCACCGCGGACACCAACTCTGGAAACACCATATATTTT.

This chain uses TRBV5-6 with TRBJ1-1; D not resolved. CDR1 SGHDT and CDR2 YYEEEE come from the germline V gene. This CDR3 has 12 amino acids. The V end lost 4 bases, the J end lost 8 bases, and 12 bases lay between the germline ends. The CDR3 sequence is CASSTLVTEAFF. For the CDR3, the DNA is TGTGCCAGCAGCACCCTAGTGACAGAAGCTTTCTTT.

This clone was found a few times. The chain has TRBV7-8 and TRBJ1-6; 7 nucleotides align to TRBD1. V was clipped by 6 bases and J by 5 bases; unmatched bases: 4. This CDR3 region has 14 residues. Germline CDR1 reads SGHVS; CDR2 reads FQNEAQ. The CDR3 sequence is CASSWDSDNSPLHF. The CDR3 DNA follows: TGTGCCAGCAGTTGGGACAGCGATAATTCACCCCTCCACTTT.

Here the CDR3 DNA reads TGTGCCAGAAGCCCACGGACTAGCGGGGGGCGCCCGGGAGAGACCCAGTACTTC. Translation gives CARSPRTSGGRPGETQYF. The chain recombines TRBV7-5 with TRBJ2-5; the tabulated D call, TRBD2, remains unverified against the DNA. TRBV7-5 counts as a pseudogene. The length of the CDR3 is 18 residues.

The rearrangement uses TRBV7-9 and TRBJ1-1; D gene uncertain. The CDR3 has 13 amino acids. Germline V gives CDR1 SEHNR, CDR2 FQNEAQ (reference sequence). V was clipped by 1 base and J by 5 bases, with 8 bases between them. For the CDR3, the DNA is TGTGCCAGCAGCTTAGTGGCCGAAACTGAAGCTTTCTTT. It translates to CASSLVAETEAFF. The whole variable domain, filled in from reference TRBV7-9 and TRBJ1-1, reads DTGVSQNPRHKITKRGQNVTFRCDPISEHNRLYWYRQTLGQGPEFLTYFQNEAQLEKSRLLSDRFSAERPKGSFSTLEIQRTEQGDSAMYLCASSLVAETEAFFGQGTRLTVV.

This clone is termed medium-sized (0.01 to 0.1%). The chain employs TRBV19 and TRBJ1-5; 7 bases line up with TRBD1. J lost 3 bases, V lost 2 bases, and 1 base had no gene match. Germline loops: CDR1 LNHDA, CDR2 SQIVND (reference sequence). This CDR3 has 14 residues. The CDR3 spells CASSIQGDNQPQHF. As DNA, the CDR3 is TGTGCCAGTAGTATACAGGGGGACAATCAGCCCCAGCATTTT.

V usage is TRBV7-6 and J usage is TRBJ2-5; 7 bases map to TRBD1. This CDR3 is 15 amino acids long. V gave up 1 base and J gave up 2 bases; unmatched junction bases: 4. Germline assignment: CDR1 SGHVS and CDR2 FNYEAQ. CDR3 loop: CASSLVQGIQETQYF. The CDR3 DNA follows: TGTGCCAGCAGCTTAGTACAGGGGATTCAAGAGACCCAGTACTTC.

V and J are TRBV27 and TRBJ2-3; D gene uncertain. The CDR3 runs to 13 residues. Germline V CDR1 and CDR2: MNHEY, SMNVEV (reference sequence). Trimming cost V 5 bases and J 5 bases, with 11 bases left between them. CDR3 region: CASSEEAGDTQYF. CDR3 bases: TGTGCCAGCAGTGAAGAAGCTGGAGATACGCAGTATTTT.

The genes are TRBV2 and TRBJ1-5; 7 bases map to TRBD1. Germline CDR1 SNHLY, CDR2 FYNNEI. The CDR3 consists of 14 residues. J was trimmed by 3 bases and V by 4 bases; bases with no gene match: 3. DNA for the CDR3: TGTGCCAGCAGTGGCGGACAGGTCAATCAGCCCCAGCATTTT. It is translated as CASSGGQVNQPQHF.

The V and J genes are TRBV5-1 and TRBJ2-3, with D possibly TRBD1 on 6 matching bases. The V end lost 0 bases, the J end lost 0 bases, and 11 bases lay between the germline ends. The germline V gene has CDR1 SGHRS and CDR2 YFSETQ. The CDR3 contains 16 residues. The CDR3 DNA reads TGCGCCAGCAGCTTGGTGGGGGCCCATAGCACAGATACGCAGTATTTT. Amino acids: CASSLVGAHSTDTQYF.

The chain employs TRBV6-1 and TRBJ2-5; a weak D match, TRBD2 (5 bases). The CDR3 consists of 13 residues. Germline CDR1 is MNHNS and CDR2 is SASEGT. The ends were cut back, 6 bases at V and 5 bases at J, with 13 bases in the middle. The DNA for the CDR3 is TGTGCCAGCAGGGAGGCTAGCCGGGAGACCCAGTACTTC. Protein product: CASREASRETQYF.

This clone was counted only a few times. The rearrangement joins TRBV5-8 to TRBJ2-2; tentative D call: TRBD2 (6 bases). CDR1 SGHTS and CDR2 YDEGEE come from the germline V gene. This CDR3 is built from 17 residues. Trimming cost V 4 bases and J 0 bases, with 16 bases left between them. CDR3 protein: CASSNPLEGSNTGELFF. The CDR3 DNA reads as TGTGCCAGCAGCAATCCTCTGGAGGGCTCGAACACCGGGGAGCTGTTTTTT.

V gene TRBV6-1 combines with J gene TRBJ2-7, with D possibly matching TRBD1 (6 bases). The V gene's germline CDR1 is MNHNS and CDR2 SASEGT. The CDR3 covers 13 residues. The germline V and J ends were trimmed by 3 bases and 2 bases, with 8 bases remaining between them. CDR3 sequence (DNA): TGTGCCAGCAGTGAGTACAGGGCCTACGAGCAGTACTTC. Amino acid sequence: CASSEYRAYEQYF.

This clone is labeled medium-sized. This chain uses TRBV28 with TRBJ2-5, with 8 bases that match TRBD1. J gave up 5 bases and V 3 bases, and 11 bases lay outside the gene matches. The CDR3 has 16 residues. Germline V CDR1 and CDR2: MDHEN, SYDVKM. The CDR3 is CASSLPDGQGLETQYF. The CDR3 DNA sequence: TGTGCCAGCAGTTTGCCAGACGGACAGGGTTTGGAGACCCAGTACTTC.

This clone has just a few counts. This chain's CDR3 is CASSWDPRGNEKLFF. The CDR3 coding sequence is TGTGCCAGCAGTTGGGACCCGCGAGGCAATGAAAAACTGTTTTTT. The chain has TRBV7-8 and TRBJ1-4, with a weak D call TRBD1 (5 bases). The germline V gene has CDR1 SGHVS and CDR2 FQNEAQ. Trimming took 6 bases from V and 5 from J, leaving 16 bases between them. CDR3 length equals 15 residues.

V is TRBV5-6 and J is TRBJ2-3, with a possible D match to TRBD1 (5 bases). The CDR3 has 14 amino acids. CDR1 is SGHDT, CDR2 YYEEEE, per germline. V was shortened by 6 bases and J by 5 bases, with 16 bases between the two germline ends. Here the CDR3 DNA reads TGTGCCAGCACTGGGGCAGGGAAGGAAGATACGCAGTATTTT. Translation: CASTGAGKEDTQYF. The full variable domain, completed using reference TRBV5-6 and TRBJ2-3, is DAGVTQSPTHLIKTRGQQVTLRCSPKSGHDTVSWYQQALGQGPQFIFQYYEEEERQRGNFPDRFSGHQFPNYSSELNVNALLLGDSALYLCASTGAGKEDTQYFGPGTRLTVL.

Within the sample, this clone is medium-sized. The CDR3 reads CASSVGSTSIQYF. CDR3 nucleotides: TGTGCCAGCAGCGTCGGAAGTACTAGCATTCAGTACTTC. The chain employs TRBV7-2 and TRBJ2-4; D might be TRBD2 (5 bases). The CDR3 runs 13 residues. The germline V gene has CDR1 SGHTA and CDR2 FQGNSA. V was pared by 5 bases and J by 9 bases, with 14 bases between. Drawing the rest from reference TRBV7-2 and TRBJ2-4, the complete variable domain is GAGVSQSPSNKVTEKGKDVELRCDPISGHTALYWYRQSLGQGLEFLIYFQGNSAPDKSGLPSDRFSAERTGGSVSTLTIQRTQQEDSAVYLCASSVGSTSIQYFGAGTRLSVL.

This clone showed up just a few times. The chain has TRBV4-3 and TRBJ2-5; the match to TRBD2 covers 7 bases. This CDR3 comprises 17 residues. Germline V gene lookup returns CDR1 LGHNA and CDR2 YSLEER. V lost 2 bases, J lost 1 base, and 10 bases stayed unmatched. CDR3 coding DNA: TGCGCCAGCAGCCAAAACCCTGCCGGGACTACCCAAGAGACCCAGTACTTC. It translates to CASSQNPAGTTQETQYF.

This clone came up a few times. The rearrangement uses TRBV6-5 and TRBJ2-6; no reliable D call. Trimming took off 0 bases at V and 4 bases at J, with 10 bases between the two ends. The germline CDR1 and CDR2 sequences are MNHEY and SVGAGI. This CDR3 contains 16 residues. CDR3 in amino acids: CASSYSKNTGANVLTF. The CDR3 coding sequence is TGTGCCAGCAGTTACTCTAAGAACACAGGGGCCAACGTCCTGACTTTC.

The rearrangement links TRBV7-9 to TRBJ1-4; 7 positions match TRBD1. Germline lookup yields CDR1 SEHNR and CDR2 FQNEAQ (reference sequence). The CDR3 is made up of 16 amino acids. Losses at the gene ends were 4 bases for V and 13 bases for J; bases not matched to a gene: 18. The CDR3 sequence: CASSSRQGTQFWGLFF. The CDR3 DNA is TGTGCCAGCAGCTCACGACAGGGAACCCAATTTTGGGGACTGTTTTTT.

This clone was recorded at least ten times. The DNA for the CDR3 is TGTGCCAGCAGCGCGTCCCCGGACTACGAGCAGTACTTC. This codes for CASSASPDYEQYF. The chain combines TRBV11-2 with TRBJ2-7, with D unclear. Looked up from germline, CDR1 is SGHAT and CDR2 is FQNNGV. The V gene lost 5 bases and the J gene lost 3 bases, with 11 bases spanning the gap. The CDR3 is made up of 13 amino acids.

This clone has a handful of counts. The chain links TRBV14 to TRBJ2-3, with 9 bases aligning to TRBD2. This CDR3 contains 16 residues. Germline V gene lookup returns CDR1 SGHDN and CDR2 FVKESK. V was pared by 3 bases and J by 3 bases, with 7 bases of the junction left unmatched. Here the CDR3 reads CASSHFAGGPTDTQYF. CDR3 in DNA: TGTGCCAGCAGCCATTTTGCGGGGGGGCCGACAGATACGCAGTATTTT.

The chain employs TRBV4-3 and TRBJ2-6, with 9 positions matching TRBD2. CDR1 and CDR2 from the germline V gene are LGHNA and YSLEER. The CDR3 runs 16 residues. Trimming removed 2 bases from V and 2 bases from J; junction bases left unmatched: 1. In DNA, the CDR3 is TGCGCCAGCAGCCAAAGCGGGGGGCCTGGGGCCAACGTCCTGACTTTC. This encodes CASSQSGGPGANVLTF.

By share of the sample, this clone is medium-sized. The chain has TRBV6-1 and TRBJ2-7; no clear D gene. The CDR3 loop spans 12 amino acids. V lost 5 bases and J 2 bases, leaving 7 bases between the germline ends. The germline gives CDR1 MNHNS, CDR2 SASEGT. CDR3: CASSLDTYEQYF. As DNA, the CDR3 is TGTGCCAGCAGTTTGGATACCTACGAGCAGTACTTC.

This clone is labeled as medium-sized. This sequence joins TRBV28 and TRBJ1-1, with D possibly matching TRBD1 (6 bases). Germline lookup yields CDR1 MDHEN and CDR2 SYDVKM. The CDR3 is made up of 15 amino acids. V lost 7 bases and J lost 0, with 15 bases in between. The CDR3 reads CASTDSGTLNTEAFF. CDR3 bases: TGTGCCAGCACCGACTCCGGGACACTGAACACTGAAGCTTTCTTT.

The V call is TRBV9, the J call TRBJ1-6; possible D gene TRBD1, 5 bases. This CDR3 has 16 residues. Germline CDR1 reads SGDLS; CDR2 reads YYNGEE. Trimming left V 0 bases short and J 0 bases short, with 7 bases between. This CDR3 reads CASSVGQSSYNSPLHF. In DNA form, the CDR3 reads TGTGCCAGCAGCGTAGGACAGAGCTCCTATAATTCACCCCTCCACTTT.